A selection of T cell receptor beta chains follows, all from one sample in a study of Ad26.COV2.S vaccination and SARS-CoV-2 variants. Clones were read by immunoSEQ multiplex PCR, and TCRdb kept only the in-frame ones, dropping some. The sample yields 300,000 to 500,000 clones, roughly nine tenths seen once. Source: peripheral blood, taken in a trial of Ad26.COV2.S vaccine versus placebo. All receptors come from a person between 18 and 65 years old who received the Ad26.COV2.S COVID-19 vaccine or a placebo. CDR3s include the opening cysteine and the closing phenylalanine or tryptophan. D genes are given only for firm matches. Expanded clones get a size class; other rows say once, few or many, or leave the size out.

v_call,j_call,d_call,clone_size,cdr3_aa,cdr3_nt
TRBV5-1,TRBJ1-1,-,-,CASSLRVGDTEAFF,TGCGCCAGCAGCTTAAGGGTGGGAGACACTGAAGCTTTCTTT
TRBV15,TRBJ1-1,-,-,CATSGGVNTEAFF,TGTGCCACCAGCGGAGGGGTGAACACTGAAGCTTTCTTT
TRBV7-9,TRBJ1-6,-,-,CASSLFDGGNSPLHF,TGTGCCAGCAGCTTATTCGACGGGGGCAATTCACCCCTCCACTTT
TRBV4-1,TRBJ2-5,TRBD2,few,CASSHDSGTSIWETQYF,TGCGCCAGCAGCCATGATTCCGGGACTAGCATTTGGGAGACCCAGTACTTC
TRBV6-1,TRBJ2-2,TRBD1,-,CASRDRTNTGELFF,TGTGCCAGCAGGGACAGGACGAACACCGGGGAGCTGTTTTTT
TRBV6-1,TRBJ1-1,-,-,CASSEWEGSEAFF,TGTGCCAGCAGTGAATGGGAGGGATCTGAAGCTTTCTTT
TRBV25-1,TRBJ2-3,-,-,CASSEYGGSTDTQYF,TGTGCCAGCAGTGAATATGGAGGGAGCACAGATACGCAGTATTTT
TRBV10-3,TRBJ1-3,-,many,CAIGGGNTIYF,TGTGCGATAGGAGGTGGAAACACCATATATTTT
TRBV9,TRBJ1-1,TRBD1,-,CASSPQGGTEAFF,TGTGCCAGCAGCCCCCAGGGGGGCACTGAAGCTTTCTTT
TRBV2,TRBJ1-5,TRBD1,once,CASSLTGLSNQPQHF,TGTGCCAGCAGTCTGACAGGGCTCAGCAATCAGCCCCAGCATTTT